These 2 T cell receptor beta chains share one sample of origin, sequenced in a study of T cells in localized non-small cell lung cancer. Assay: immunoSEQ multiplex PCR; the TCRdb copy retains only in-frame clones and omits some. The sample consists of roughly 29,000 clones, more than 65% of them appearing once. The sequencing here drew on peripheral blood mononuclear cells, taken before any cancer treatment. Source of these receptors: a man aged 35-75 years with stage III lung adenocarcinoma.

V gene TRBV5-1 combines with J gene TRBJ2-5; 11 nucleotides line up with TRBD1. The CDR3 consists of 16 residues. In germline, CDR1 is SGHRS, CDR2 YFSETQ. V lost 4 bases to trimming and J lost 4 bases; unmatched junction nucleotides: 9. The CDR3 bases are TGCGCCAGCAGCCTCGGTCCCGGGACAGGGGGAGAGACCCAGTACTTC. It translates to CASSLGPGTGGETQYF.

V is TRBV4-2 and J is TRBJ2-1; TRBD2 matches at 11 bases. The germline gives CDR1 LGHNA, CDR2 YNFKEQ. The CDR3 loop spans 15 amino acids. Trimming at V came to 3 bases and at J to 8 bases, leaving 6 bases not matched to a gene. In DNA form, the CDR3 reads TGTGCCAGCAGCCAGGTAGCGGGAGGGCCCGATGAGCAGTTCTTC. This encodes CASSQVAGGPDEQFF.